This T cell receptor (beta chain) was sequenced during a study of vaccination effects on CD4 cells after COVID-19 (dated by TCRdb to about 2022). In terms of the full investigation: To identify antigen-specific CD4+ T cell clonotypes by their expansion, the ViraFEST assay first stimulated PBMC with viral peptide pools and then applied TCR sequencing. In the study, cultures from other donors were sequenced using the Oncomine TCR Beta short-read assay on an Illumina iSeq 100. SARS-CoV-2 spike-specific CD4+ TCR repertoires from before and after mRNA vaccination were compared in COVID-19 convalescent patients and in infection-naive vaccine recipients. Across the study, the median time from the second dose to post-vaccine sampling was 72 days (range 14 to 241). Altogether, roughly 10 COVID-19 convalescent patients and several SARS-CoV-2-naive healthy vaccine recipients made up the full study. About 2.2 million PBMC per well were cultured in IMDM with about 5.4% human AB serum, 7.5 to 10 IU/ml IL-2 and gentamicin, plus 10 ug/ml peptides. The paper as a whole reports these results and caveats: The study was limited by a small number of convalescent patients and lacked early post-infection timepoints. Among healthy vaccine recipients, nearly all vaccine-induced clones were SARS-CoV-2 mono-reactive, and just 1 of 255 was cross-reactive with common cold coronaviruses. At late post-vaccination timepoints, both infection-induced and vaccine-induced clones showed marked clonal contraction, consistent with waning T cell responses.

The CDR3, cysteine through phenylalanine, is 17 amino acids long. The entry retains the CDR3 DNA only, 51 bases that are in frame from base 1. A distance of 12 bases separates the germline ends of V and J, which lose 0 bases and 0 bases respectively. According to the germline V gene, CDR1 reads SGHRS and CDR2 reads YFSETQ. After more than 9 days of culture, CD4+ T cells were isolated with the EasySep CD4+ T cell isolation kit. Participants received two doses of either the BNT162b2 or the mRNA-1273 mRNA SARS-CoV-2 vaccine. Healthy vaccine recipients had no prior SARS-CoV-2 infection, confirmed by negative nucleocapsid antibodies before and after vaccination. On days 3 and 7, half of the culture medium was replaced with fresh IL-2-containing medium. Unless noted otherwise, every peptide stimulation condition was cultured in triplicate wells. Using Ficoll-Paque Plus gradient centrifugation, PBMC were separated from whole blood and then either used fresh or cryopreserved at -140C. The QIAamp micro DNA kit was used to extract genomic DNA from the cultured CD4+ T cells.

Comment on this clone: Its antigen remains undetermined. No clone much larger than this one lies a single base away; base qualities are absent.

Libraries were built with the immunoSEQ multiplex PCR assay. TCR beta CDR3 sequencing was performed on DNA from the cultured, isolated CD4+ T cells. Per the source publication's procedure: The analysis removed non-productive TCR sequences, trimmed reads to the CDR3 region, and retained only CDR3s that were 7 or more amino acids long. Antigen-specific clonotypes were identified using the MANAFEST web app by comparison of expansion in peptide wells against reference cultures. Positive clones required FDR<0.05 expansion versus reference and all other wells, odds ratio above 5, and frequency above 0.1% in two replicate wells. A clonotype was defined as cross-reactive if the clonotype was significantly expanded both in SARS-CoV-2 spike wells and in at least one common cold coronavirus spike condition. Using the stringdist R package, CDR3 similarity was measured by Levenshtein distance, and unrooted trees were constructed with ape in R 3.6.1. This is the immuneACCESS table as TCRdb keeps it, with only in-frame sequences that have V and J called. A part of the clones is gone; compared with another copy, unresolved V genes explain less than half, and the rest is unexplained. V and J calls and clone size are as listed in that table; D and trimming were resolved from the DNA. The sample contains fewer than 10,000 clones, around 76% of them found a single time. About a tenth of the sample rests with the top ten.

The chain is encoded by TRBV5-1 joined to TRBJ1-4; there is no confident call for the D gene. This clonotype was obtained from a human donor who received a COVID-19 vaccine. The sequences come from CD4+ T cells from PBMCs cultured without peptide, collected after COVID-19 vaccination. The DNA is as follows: TGCGCCAGCAGCTTGGGAGTTATACAAGCAACTAATGAAAAACTGTTTTTT. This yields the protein CASSLGVIQATNEKLFF.